The clone carrying this T cell receptor (beta chain) is medium-sized (0.01 to 0.1%). This specimen comes from a study of immune heterogeneity within non-small cell lung tumors. At around 600 ng per sample, bulk tumor genomic DNA provided the template. Several spatially distant biopsies were obtained per primary tumor intraoperatively. The study enrolled patients with untreated, newly diagnosed non-small cell lung cancer who underwent curative surgery. The TCR beta CDR3 region was amplified by multiplex PCR employing 32 V and 13 J primers. TCRdb redid the calling of the multiplex PCR reads with MiXCR, one entry per CDR3 protein. The table shows approximately 6,000 distinct CDR3 sequences, with around a fifth occurring only once. The sequence derives from a man aged 55 to 70 with non-small cell lung cancer. The sample comprised lung tumor tissue.

In DNA form, the CDR3 reads TGTGCCAGCAGCCAAGATGGACTAGGCAATCAGCCCCAGCATTTT. Translation gives CASSQDGLGNQPQHF. This sequence joins TRBV3-1 and TRBJ1-5; no clear D gene. This CDR3 region has 15 residues. Per germline, CDR1 LGHDT and CDR2 YNNKEL (reference sequence). The V gene lost 0 bases and the J gene lost 2 bases, with 8 bases spanning the gap.